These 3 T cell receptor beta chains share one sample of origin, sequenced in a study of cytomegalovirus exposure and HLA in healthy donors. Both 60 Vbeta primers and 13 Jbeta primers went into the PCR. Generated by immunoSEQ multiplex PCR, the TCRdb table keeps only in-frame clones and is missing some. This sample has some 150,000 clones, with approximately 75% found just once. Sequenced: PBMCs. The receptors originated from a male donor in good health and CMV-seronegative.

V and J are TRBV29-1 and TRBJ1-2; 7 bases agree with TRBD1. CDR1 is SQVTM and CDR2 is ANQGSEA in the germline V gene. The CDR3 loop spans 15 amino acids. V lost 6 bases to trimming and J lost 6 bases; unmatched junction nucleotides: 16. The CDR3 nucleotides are TGCAGCGTGGGGGGCCCGGGACAGCGGGGGGATGGCTACACCTTC. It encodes CSVGGPGQRGDGYTF. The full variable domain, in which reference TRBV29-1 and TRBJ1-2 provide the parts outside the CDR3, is SAVISQKPSRDICQRGTSLTIQCQVDSQVTMMFWYRQQPGQSLTLIATANQGSEATYESGFVIDKFPISRPNLTFSTLTVSNMSPEDSSIYLCSVGGPGQRGDGYTFGSGTRLTVV.

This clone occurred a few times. In DNA form, the CDR3 reads TGTGCCAGCAGCTTTGAGGAAGGTACTGAAGCTTTCTTT. Its translation: CASSFEEGTEAFF. This rearrangement joins TRBV5-4 to TRBJ1-1; D remains ambiguous. With 2 bases removed from V and 5 bases from J, the gap between germline ends came to 10 bases. CDR3 length: 13 amino acids. Germline CDR1 SGHNT, CDR2 YYREEE (reference sequence).

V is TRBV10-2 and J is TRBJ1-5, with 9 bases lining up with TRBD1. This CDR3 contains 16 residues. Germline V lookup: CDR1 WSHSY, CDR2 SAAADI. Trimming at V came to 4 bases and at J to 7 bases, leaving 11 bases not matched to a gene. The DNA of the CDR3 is TGCGCCAGCAGTGTCGGGACAGGGAGGATCGGGCAGCCCCAGCATTTT. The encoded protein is CASSVGTGRIGQPQHF.